What follows is one TCR beta chain and its context. Its antigen is not known. Germline V gene lookup returns CDR1 SEHNR and CDR2 FQNEAQ (reference sequence). Between the trimmed V and J ends, which lost 6 bases and 5 bases, there was a span of 16 bases. This CDR3 region has 15 residues. Produced via immunoSEQ multiplex PCR; TCRdb's table is partial and in-frame only. The sample has hundreds of thousands of clones; approximately 97% are singletons. This sample is drawn from a study of shared clonotypes between healthy human individuals. Study-level points and caveats: Clonotype sharing across several donors was observed for 4% to 6.5% of naive CD4 clonotypes. The sole specimen, blood, was sampled, and tissue repertoires likely differ.

The sequenced material came from naive CD4+ T cells sorted from blood. Subset indicated: CD45RA+ positively selected. The receptor was derived from a woman aged 25 to 39 in good health. The chain has TRBV7-9 and TRBJ2-2; the D gene is possibly TRBD1 (6 bases). The CDR3 DNA reads as TGTGCCAGCAGACTAACAGGGTGGGGGACCGGGGAGCTGTTTTTT. Translated, it gives CASRLTGWGTGELFF.